Sequencing of this T cell receptor beta chain was carried out in a study of radiotherapy plus CTLA-4 blockade in lung cancer (dated by TCRdb to 2016 to 2018). Regarding the complete study: Among the enrolled patients, about 20% had an objective response, and less than 40% reached disease control.

There are a few counts of this clone. No antigen is known for it. The junction departs from the called germline gene at one end, perhaps through a read error. Library preparation used the immunoSEQ multiplex PCR assay. Entries here come from immuneACCESS through TCRdb and include only in-frame sequences with V and J called. Some clones fail to appear in such tables; in the studies checked, an unresolved V gene covers under half of the shortfall, and the cause of the remainder is unknown. Recorded for this sample are 40,000 to 50,000 clones; 75% to 90% of them occurred a single time. More than 3% of the sample lies in the top ten. Paper-wide results and their limitations: After treatment with radiotherapy and ipilimumab, TCR clones that originated in tumors expanded in peripheral blood. The strongest predictors of response were reported to be early dynamic shifts in blood T cell clones along with a rise in serum interferon-beta following radiation.

Spanning cysteine to phenylalanine, the CDR3 consists of 15 amino acids. The read is trimmed to its CDR3 DNA, 45 bases read in frame from base 1. Looking up the germline V gene (reference sequence) yields CDR1 SSHAT and CDR2 FNYEAQ. The study tested focal radiation therapy combined with CTLA-4 blockade (ipilimumab) in patients with chemo-refractory metastatic non-small-cell lung cancer. This TCR was recovered from a human donor with non-small cell lung cancer who had stable disease on radiotherapy plus ipilimumab. The V gene is TRBV7-7 and the J gene is TRBJ1-3; matching of 6 bases hints at TRBD1 as the D gene. The material sequenced was peripheral blood, taken from a patient treated with radiotherapy plus ipilimumab. The DNA reads TGTGCTAGCAGCCCCGGGACAAGCTCTGGAAACACCATATATTTT. The encoded protein is CASSPGTSSGNTIYF.